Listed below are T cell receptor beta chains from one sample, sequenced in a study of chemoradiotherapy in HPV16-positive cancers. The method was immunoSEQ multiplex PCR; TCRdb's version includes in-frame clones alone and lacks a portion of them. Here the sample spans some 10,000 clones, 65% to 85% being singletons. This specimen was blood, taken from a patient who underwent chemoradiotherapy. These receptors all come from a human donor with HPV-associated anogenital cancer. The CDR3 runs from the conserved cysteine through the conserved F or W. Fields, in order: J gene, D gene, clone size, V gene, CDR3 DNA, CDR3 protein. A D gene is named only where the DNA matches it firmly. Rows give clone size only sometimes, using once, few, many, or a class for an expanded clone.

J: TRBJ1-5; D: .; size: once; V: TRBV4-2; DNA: TGTGCCAGCAGCCAATATAACAGGCCTAGCAATCAGCCCCAGCATTTT; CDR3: CASSQYNRPSNQPQHF
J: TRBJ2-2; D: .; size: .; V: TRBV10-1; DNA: TGCGCCAGCAGTGACTGGGTCTTGGGCACCGGGGAGCTGTTTTTT; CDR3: CASSDWVLGTGELFF
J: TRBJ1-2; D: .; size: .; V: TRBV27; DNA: TGTGCCAGCAGTTTATTCAGCGTTAGAGGGGCGAGTTATGGCTACACCTTC; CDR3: CASSLFSVRGASYGYTF
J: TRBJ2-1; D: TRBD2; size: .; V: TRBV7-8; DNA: TGTGCCAGCAGCTTAGCGGGGACTAGCGGATACAATGAGCAGTTCTTC; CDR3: CASSLAGTSGYNEQFF
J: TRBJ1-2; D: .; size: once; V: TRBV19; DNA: TGTGCCAGTAGACCGGGAAACTATGGCTACACCTTC; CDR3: CASRPGNYGYTF
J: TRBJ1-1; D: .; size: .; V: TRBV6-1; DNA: TGTGCCAGCAGCCCAGGGAGAATGAACACTGAAGCTTTCTTT; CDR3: CASSPGRMNTEAFF
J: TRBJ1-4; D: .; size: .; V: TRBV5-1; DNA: TGCGCCAGCAGCTTAGGTTCGACTAATGAAAAACTGTTTTTT; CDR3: CASSLGSTNEKLFF
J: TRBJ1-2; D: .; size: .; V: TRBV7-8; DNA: TGTGCCAGCAGCTTCGAAGATTTGAGAGGGCTTTGGTATGGCTACACCTTC; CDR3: CASSFEDLRGLWYGYTF
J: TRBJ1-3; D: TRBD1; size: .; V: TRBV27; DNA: TGTGCCAGCAGTCTCACAATTGGCGGAGGGACAGGGGGAAACACCATATATTTT; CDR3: CASSLTIGGGTGGNTIYF
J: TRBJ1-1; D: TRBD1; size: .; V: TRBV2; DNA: TGTGCCAGCAGTTACGCCGGGACAGCGAACACTGAAGCTTTCTTT; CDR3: CASSYAGTANTEAFF
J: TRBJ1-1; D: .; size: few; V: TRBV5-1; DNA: TGCGCCAGCAGCTTGGGTCTGGAAAAGAACACTGAAGCTTTCTTT; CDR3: CASSLGLEKNTEAFF
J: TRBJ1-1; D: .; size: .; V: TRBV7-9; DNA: TGTGCCAGCAGCTTTGACAGTAACACTGAAGCTTTCTTT; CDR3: CASSFDSNTEAFF
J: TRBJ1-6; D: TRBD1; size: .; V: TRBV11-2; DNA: TGTGCCAGCAGCTTTCGGACAGGGGAGGTAAATTCACCCCTCCACTTT; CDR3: CASSFRTGEVNSPLHF
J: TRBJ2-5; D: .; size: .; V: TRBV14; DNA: TGTGCCAGCAGCCGGCAAACCGCGTGGGAGACCCAGTACTTC; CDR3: CASSRQTAWETQYF
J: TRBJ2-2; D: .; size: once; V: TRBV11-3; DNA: TGTGCCAGCAGCTTAGAGGCCCTGGCCGGGGAGCTGTTTTTT; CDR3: CASSLEALAGELFF
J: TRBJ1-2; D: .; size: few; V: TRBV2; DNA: TGTGCCAGCAGCGGACAAAACTATGGCTACACCTTC; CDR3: CASSGQNYGYTF
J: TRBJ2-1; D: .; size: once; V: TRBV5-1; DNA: TGCGCCAGCAGCTTGCGTGGGGATGAGCAGTTCTTC; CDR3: CASSLRGDEQFF
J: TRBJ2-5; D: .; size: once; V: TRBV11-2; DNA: TGTGCCAGCAGCTCGGGGGTATCTGGTGAGACCCAGTACTTC; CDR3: CASSSGVSGETQYF
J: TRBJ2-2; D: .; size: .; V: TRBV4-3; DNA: TGCGCCAGCAGCCAAGGGGACCTCCCCACCGGGGAGCTGTTTTTT; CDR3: CASSQGDLPTGELFF
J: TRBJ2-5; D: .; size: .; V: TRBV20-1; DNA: TGCAGTGCTATCTCCGGGGAGACCCAGTACTTC; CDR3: CSAISGETQYF
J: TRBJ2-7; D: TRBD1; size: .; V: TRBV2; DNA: TGTGCCAGCAGGTTCGACAGGGGGTCCCGGAACGAGCAGTACTTC; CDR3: CASRFDRGSRNEQYF
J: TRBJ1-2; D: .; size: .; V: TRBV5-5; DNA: TGTGCCAGCGCTACCCGGGACTATGGCTACACCTTC; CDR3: CASATRDYGYTF
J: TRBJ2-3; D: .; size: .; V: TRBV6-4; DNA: TGTGCCAGCAGTGAGGGGGCGGGGGACACAGATACGCAGTATTTT; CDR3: CASSEGAGDTDTQYF
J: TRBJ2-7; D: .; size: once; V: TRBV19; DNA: TGTGCCAACACGCATGGGGGCTACGAGCAGTACTTC; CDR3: CANTHGGYEQYF
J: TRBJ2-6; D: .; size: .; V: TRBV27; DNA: TGTGCCAGCACCGCAGGAAGCTCTGGGGCCAACGTCCTGACTTTC; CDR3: CASTAGSSGANVLTF
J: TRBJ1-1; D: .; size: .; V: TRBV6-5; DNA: TGTGCCAGCAGTATCAGAGCCATGAACACTGAAGCTTTCTTT; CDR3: CASSIRAMNTEAFF
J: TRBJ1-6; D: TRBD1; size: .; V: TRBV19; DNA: TGTGCCAGTAGTCTCGGACAGGGGGCTTATTCACCCCTCCACTTT; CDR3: CASSLGQGAYSPLHF
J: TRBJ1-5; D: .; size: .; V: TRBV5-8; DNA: TGTGCCAGCAGCTTCTTGAGGGACAATCAGCCCCAGCATTTT; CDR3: CASSFLRDNQPQHF
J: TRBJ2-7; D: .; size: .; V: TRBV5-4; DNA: TGTGCCAGCAGCTTCGGCGGCTACGAGCAGTACTTC; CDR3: CASSFGGYEQYF
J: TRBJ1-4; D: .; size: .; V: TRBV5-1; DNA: TGCGCCAGCAGCTTACAACCAACTAATGAAAAACTGTTTTTT; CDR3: CASSLQPTNEKLFF
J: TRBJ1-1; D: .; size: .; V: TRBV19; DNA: TGTGCCAGTAGTGACCTGACAGGAAAAGCTTTCTTT; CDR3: CASSDLTGKAFF
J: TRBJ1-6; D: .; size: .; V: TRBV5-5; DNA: TGTGCCAGCAACATGGGTGTTGACGGTTCACCCCTCCACTTT; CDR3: CASNMGVDGSPLHF
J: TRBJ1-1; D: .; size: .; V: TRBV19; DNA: TGTGCCAGTAGTATCGGTGGAGTCACTGAAGCTTTCTTT; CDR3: CASSIGGVTEAFF
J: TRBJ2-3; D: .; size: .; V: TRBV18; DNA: TGTGCCAGCTCACCACTGGTCGGGGGTGATACGCAGTATTTT; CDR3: CASSPLVGGDTQYF
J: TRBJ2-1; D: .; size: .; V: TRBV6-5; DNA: TGTGCCAGCAGTTACCTTGGCGGGGACTACAATGAGCAGTTCTTC; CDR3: CASSYLGGDYNEQFF
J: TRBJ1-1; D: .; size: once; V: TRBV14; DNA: TGTGCCAGCAGCCAAGGGGGGGCTTTGAACACTGAAGCTTTCTTT; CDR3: CASSQGGALNTEAFF
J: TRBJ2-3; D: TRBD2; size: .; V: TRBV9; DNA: TGTGCCAGCAGCGTAGGGGGGACTAGCGGGGCGGAAGATACGCAGTATTTT; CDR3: CASSVGGTSGAEDTQYF
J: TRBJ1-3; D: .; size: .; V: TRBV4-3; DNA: TGCGCCAGCAGCCAAGATTTGGGACATCGTGGTGGAAACACCATATATTTT; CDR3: CASSQDLGHRGGNTIYF
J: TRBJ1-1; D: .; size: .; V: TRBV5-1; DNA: TGCGCCAGCAGCTTGGATGCAGCCCTGAACACTGAAGCTTTCTTT; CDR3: CASSLDAALNTEAFF
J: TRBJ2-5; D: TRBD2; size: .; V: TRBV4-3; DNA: TGCGCCAGCAGCCAAGATTTAGACGGGAGGGAGACCCAGTACTTC; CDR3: CASSQDLDGRETQYF
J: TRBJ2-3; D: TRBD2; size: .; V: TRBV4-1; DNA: TGCGCCAGCAGCCAAGATCACCTAGCGGGGGGGGTCACAGATACGCAGTATTTT; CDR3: CASSQDHLAGGVTDTQYF
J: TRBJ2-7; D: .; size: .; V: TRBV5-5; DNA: TGTGCCAGCAGCTCGGCCGGCGTCCGGGGGTACGAGCAGTACTTC; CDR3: CASSSAGVRGYEQYF
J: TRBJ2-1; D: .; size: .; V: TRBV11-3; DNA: TGTGCCAGCAGCTTAGATGGGAGGGGGGGCCTCAATGAGCAGTTCTTC; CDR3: CASSLDGRGGLNEQFF
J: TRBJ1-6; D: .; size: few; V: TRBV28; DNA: TGTGCCAGCAGTTTCCGGGAGTATAATTCACCCCTCCACTTT; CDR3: CASSFREYNSPLHF
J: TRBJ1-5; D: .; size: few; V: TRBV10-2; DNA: TGCGCCAGCAGTGAGTTCAATCAGCCCCAGCATTTT; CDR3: CASSEFNQPQHF
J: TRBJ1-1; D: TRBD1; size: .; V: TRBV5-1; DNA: TGCGCCAGCAGTCAGGGGGGGGTGAACACTGAAGCTTTCTTT; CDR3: CASSQGGVNTEAFF
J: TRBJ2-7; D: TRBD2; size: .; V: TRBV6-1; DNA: TGTGCCAGCAGTGAAGGAAGCGGGGGCCCCTACGAGCAGTACTTC; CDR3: CASSEGSGGPYEQYF
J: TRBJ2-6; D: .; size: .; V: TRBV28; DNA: TGTGCCAGCAGTTCAGGGGTCGGCGGATTCTCTGGGGCCAACGTCCTGACTTTC; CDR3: CASSSGVGGFSGANVLTF
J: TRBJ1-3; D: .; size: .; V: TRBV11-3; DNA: TGTGCCAGCAGCCGCGGCAGGGGAAACACCATATATTTT; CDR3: CASSRGRGNTIYF
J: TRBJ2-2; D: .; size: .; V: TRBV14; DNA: TGTGCCAGCAGCCAAATACAGACCGGGGAGCTGTTTTTT; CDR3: CASSQIQTGELFF
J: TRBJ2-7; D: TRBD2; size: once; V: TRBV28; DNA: TGTGCCAGCAGTTGGGCGGGGGGCGACGCTTCCTACGAGCAGTACTTC; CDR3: CASSWAGGDASYEQYF
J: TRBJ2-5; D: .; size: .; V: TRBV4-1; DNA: TGCGCCAGCAGCCAAGAAGGTGCCGGACGGGGGAGACCCCAGTACTTC; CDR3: CASSQEGAGRGRPQYF
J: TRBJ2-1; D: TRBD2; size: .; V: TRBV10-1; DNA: TGCGCCAGCAACCTACTAGCGGGGGGCCTTACTCAATACAATGAGCAGTTCTTC; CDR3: CASNLLAGGLTQYNEQFF
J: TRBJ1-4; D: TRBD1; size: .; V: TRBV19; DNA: TGTGCCAGTAGTGACCGGAGGACAGGGGGGGAAAAACTGTTTTTT; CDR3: CASSDRRTGGEKLFF
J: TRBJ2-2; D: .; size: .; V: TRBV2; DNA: TGTGCCAGCAGTACTACAAGGAACACCGGGGAGCTGTTTTTT; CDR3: CASSTTRNTGELFF
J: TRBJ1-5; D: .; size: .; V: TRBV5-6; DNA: TGTGCCAGCAGCCCGTACGGTCAGGGATACTCCAATCAGCCCCAGCATTTT; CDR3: CASSPYGQGYSNQPQHF
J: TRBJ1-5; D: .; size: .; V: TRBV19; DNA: TGTGCCAGTAGTATAGCTTCCACGGGTAATCAGCCCCAGCATTTT; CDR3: CASSIASTGNQPQHF
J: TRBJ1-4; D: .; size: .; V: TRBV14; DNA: TGTGCCAGCAGCCAGTCAACTAATGGTGAAAAACTGTTTTTT; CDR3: CASSQSTNGEKLFF
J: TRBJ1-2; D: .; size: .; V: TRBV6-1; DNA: TGTGCCAGCAGTGAGGGTGGAGGGATGGACTATGGCTACACCTTC; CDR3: CASSEGGGMDYGYTF